These 22 T cell receptor beta chains share one sample of origin, sequenced in a study of Graves' ophthalmopathy and Graves' hyperthyroidism. Using RNA transcripts, the TCR beta CDR3 regions were amplified. After a first-round RT-PCR with HTBI primers, a second-round multiplex PCR was run. TCRdb used MiXCR to reprocess the multiplex PCR reads, holding one entry per CDR3 protein. The sample has hundreds of thousands of distinct CDR3 sequences, 40% to 50% seen once. The source material was peripheral blood. The receptors derive from an adult man with Graves' ophthalmopathy.

In regard to this clonotype: A much more abundant neighbour one base away suggests this may be a read error. In this CDR3 the conserved last residue, phenylalanine or tryptophan, is missing, so a read error is likely. The chain couples TRBV29-1 to TRBJ1-1, with D possibly being TRBD1 (6 bases). Germline CDR1 reads SQVTM; CDR2 reads ANQGSEA. The CDR3 runs 13 residues. The V end lost 6 bases, the J end lost 3 bases, and 14 bases lay between the germline ends. In nucleotides, the CDR3 is TGCAGCGTAAAAGGGGACATTGACACTGAAGCTTTCCTT. It codes for CSVKGDIDTEAFL.

This clonotype is a singleton in its sample. J is TRBJ1-2 and V is TRBV7-9, with 7 bases aligning to TRBD1. V lost 5 bases and J lost 4; bases outside the gene matches: 10. The length of the CDR3 is 15 residues. Germline V lookup: CDR1 SEHNR, CDR2 FQNEAQ (reference sequence). The DNA of the CDR3 is TGTGCCAGCAGCCGGGACAGCCTCCTCCGCTATGGCTACACCTTC. Its protein product is CASSRDSLLRYGYTF. The complete variable domain, with remaining parts taken from reference TRBV7-9 and TRBJ1-2, reads DTGVSQNPRHKITKRGQNVTFRCDPISEHNRLYWYRQTLGQGPEFLTYFQNEAQLEKSRLLSDRFSAERPKGSFSTLEIQRTEQGDSAMYLCASSRDSLLRYGYTFGSGTRLTVV.

This chain connects TRBV4-1 to TRBJ2-7; tentative D call: TRBD1 (5 bases). The length of the CDR3 is 17 residues. Trimming stripped 2 bases from V and 2 bases from J, with 19 bases between. Germline-derived CDR1 and CDR2 are MGHRA and YSYEKL. CDR3 protein: CASSQSPGILKTYEQYF. In DNA form, the CDR3 reads TGCGCCAGCAGCCAATCCCCAGGGATCTTGAAAACCTACGAGCAGTACTTC.

The CDR3 sequence: CASSLEGGCTEAFF. The CDR3 DNA reads TGTGCCAGCAGCTTAGAAGGTGGATGCACTGAAGCTTTCTTT. This chain uses TRBV7-2 with TRBJ1-1; no clear D gene. This CDR3 region has 14 residues. V dropped 1 base and J dropped 4 bases, with 10 bases sitting between them. CDR1 SGHTA and CDR2 FQGNSA come from the germline V gene.

This clonotype was detected many times. V usage is TRBV4-2 and J usage is TRBJ1-1; D call uncertain. There are 14 residues in the CDR3. The germline V gene has CDR1 LGHNA and CDR2 YNFKEQ. Trimming pared 0 bases from V and 5 bases from J, leaving 10 bases between. CDR3 sequence (DNA): TGTGCCAGCAGCCAAGAAGACGGCTCAACTGAAGCTTTCTTT. Amino acid sequence: CASSQEDGSTEAFF.

This chain connects TRBV27 to TRBJ1-5, with D uncertain. The CDR3 contains 14 residues. CDR1 is MNHEY, CDR2 SMNVEV, per germline (reference sequence). Trimming stripped 5 bases from V and 3 bases from J, with 11 bases between. DNA of the CDR3: TGTGCCAGCAGTCGGGAGTCCGCCAATCAGCCCCAGCATTTT. This encodes CASSRESANQPQHF.

CDR3 bases: TGTGCCAGCAACCAAGAGGCAGGGGGCTACGGCTACACCTTC. Translating it yields CASNQEAGGYGYTF. The rearrangement links TRBV12-3 or TRBV12-4 to TRBJ1-2, with TRBD1 matching 8 bases. V lost 7 bases to trimming and J lost 8 bases; unmatched junction nucleotides: 12. The CDR3 extends over 14 amino acids.

This clonotype was seen only a few times. The chain carries TRBV5-8 and TRBJ2-5; D may be TRBD1 or TRBD2 (5 bases each). V lost 2 bases, J lost 4 bases, and 12 bases lay in between. The CDR3 covers 14 residues. CDR1 SGHTS and CDR2 YDEGEE come from the germline V gene. The DNA of the CDR3 is TGTGCCAGCAGCTTCGGGATCAGGGTAGAGACCCAGTACTTC. Amino acids: CASSFGIRVETQYF. Filled out from reference TRBV5-8 and TRBJ2-5, the complete variable domain reads EAGVTQSPTHLIKTRGQQATLRCSPISGHTSVYWYQQALGLGLQFLLWYDEGEERNRGNFPPRFSGRQFPNYSSELNVNALELEDSALYLCASSFGIRVETQYFGPGTRLLVL.

The chain uses TRBV10-3 and TRBJ2-5, with D unresolved. CDR3 length equals 12 residues. CDR1 is ENHRY, CDR2 SYGVKD, per germline. Trimming removed 0 bases from V and 5 bases from J, with 4 bases in between. DNA of the CDR3: TGTGCCATCAGTGAGTCATCCGAGACCCAGTACTTC. This gives the protein CAISESSETQYF.

The chain has TRBV9 and TRBJ1-5, with D hard to call. There are 13 residues in the CDR3. V dropped 4 bases and J dropped 6 bases, with 11 bases sitting between them. Germline V gene lookup returns CDR1 SGDLS and CDR2 YYNGEE. CDR3 in amino acids: CASSPSGGQPQHF. In DNA form, the CDR3 reads TGTGCCAGCAGCCCCTCAGGAGGTCAGCCCCAGCATTTT.

The CDR3 protein is CSTGLADSTDTQYF. The CDR3 DNA reads TGCAGCACTGGACTAGCGGATAGCACAGATACGCAGTATTTT. The chain couples TRBV29-1 to TRBJ2-3; 10 nucleotides match TRBD2. The germline gives CDR1 SQVTM, CDR2 ANQGSEA. The CDR3 has 14 residues. Losses at the gene ends were 8 bases for V and 0 bases for J; bases not matched to a gene: 5.

The rearrangement joins TRBV7-9 to TRBJ1-4; no definite D call. V lost 4 bases to trimming and J lost 6 bases, with 6 bases between them. CDR3 length: 12 amino acids. Germline CDR1 SEHNR, CDR2 FQNEAQ (reference sequence). CDR3 residues: CASSSLDEKLFF. DNA for the CDR3: TGTGCCAGCAGCTCCCTTGATGAAAAACTGTTTTTT.

This clonotype was counted a few times. A junction boundary mismatches the germline segment, possibly from a read error. The CDR3 region is CAIGKEQLF. CDR3 in DNA: TGTGCCATCGGTAAAGAACAACTCTTC. This chain joins TRBV10-3 and TRBJ2-7, with D uncertain. In germline, CDR1 is ENHRY, CDR2 SYGVKD. The CDR3 sequence is 9 residues long.

This clonotype was seen only a few times. The chain carries TRBV7-2 and TRBJ1-1; weak D call: TRBD1 (5 bases). CDR3 length equals 14 residues. From germline, CDR1 is SGHTA and CDR2 FQGNSA. Trimming removed 5 bases from V and 0 bases from J, with 10 bases in between. CDR3 DNA: TGTGCCAGCAGCCTAGGCAGGGTGAACACTGAAGCTTTCTTT. It yields the protein CASSLGRVNTEAFF.

V is TRBV7-3 and J is TRBJ1-1, with D perhaps matching TRBD1 (5 bases). Germline assignment: CDR1 SGHTA and CDR2 FQGTGA. The CDR3 has 13 amino acids. V was cut by 2 bases and J by 5 bases, with 9 bases left in between. The DNA for the CDR3 is TGTGCCAGCAGCTTAGGGGCCAGTACTGAAGCTTTCTTT. This encodes CASSLGASTEAFF. Looking up the rest from reference TRBV7-3 and TRBJ1-1 gives the full variable domain: GAGVSQTPSNKVTEKGKYVELRCDPISGHTALYWYRQSLGQGPEFLIYFQGTGAADDSGLPNDRFFAVRPEGSVSTLKIQRTERGDSAVYLCASSLGASTEAFFGQGTRLTVV.

Details on this clonotype: At one of its ends the junction is not consistent with the germline gene, which may arise from a read error. This rearrangement joins TRBV5-4 to TRBJ2-7; 9 bases are a match to TRBD2. CDR1 is SGHNT and CDR2 is YYREEE in the germline V gene (reference sequence). This CDR3 is 16 amino acids long. The CDR3 spells CASSLIPGLALYEQYF. The DNA of the CDR3 is TGCGCCAGCAGCCTGATACCGGGACTAGCCCTCTACGAGCAGTACTTC.

CDR3 loop: CASSFSDRSQPQHF. As DNA, the CDR3 is TGTGCCAGCAGCTTCTCCGACAGGTCCCAGCCCCAGCATTTT. The chain employs TRBV7-9 and TRBJ1-5; possibly TRBD1 for D (6 bases). CDR1 and CDR2 (germline): SEHNR, FQNEAQ (reference sequence). V dropped 3 bases and J dropped 7 bases, with 13 bases sitting between them. The CDR3 has 14 residues.

This clonotype appeared a few times. J is TRBJ1-6 and V is TRBV11-2; D is undetermined. There are 15 residues in the CDR3. Germline V CDR1 and CDR2: SGHAT, FQNNGV. The germline V and J ends were trimmed by 2 bases and 8 bases, with 13 bases remaining between them. The CDR3 reads CASSLLELRYSPLHF. Written as DNA, the CDR3 is TGTGCCAGCAGCTTACTGGAGTTGCGTTATTCACCCCTCCACTTT.

The chain links TRBV7-9 to TRBJ1-1, with TRBD1 matching 9 bases. CDR3 length: 13 residues. With V trimmed by 5 bases and J by 3 bases, 1 base remained unmatched. Germline V CDR1 and CDR2: SEHNR, FQNEAQ (reference sequence). The CDR3 bases are TGTGCCAGCAGCCGGACAGGGGACACTGAAGCTTTCTTT. It encodes CASSRTGDTEAFF. The variable domain in full, completed from reference TRBV7-9 and TRBJ1-1, reads DTGVSQNPRHKITKRGQNVTFRCDPISEHNRLYWYRQTLGQGPEFLTYFQNEAQLEKSRLLSDRFSAERPKGSFSTLEIQRTEQGDSAMYLCASSRTGDTEAFFGQGTRLTVV.

In its sample, this clonotype was seen a few times. This chain connects TRBV7-9 to TRBJ2-7; D may be TRBD1 (6 bases). In germline, CDR1 is SEHNR, CDR2 FQNEAQ (reference sequence). Trimming took 6 bases from V and 0 from J, leaving 18 bases between them. This CDR3 has 16 amino acids. CDR3 sequence: CASSYIGQSSSYEQYF. DNA for the CDR3: TGTGCCAGCAGTTATATCGGACAGTCTAGCTCCTACGAGCAGTACTTC.

To note about this clonotype: It may be a read error: a sequence one base away is much more abundant. The chain joins TRBV29-1 to TRBJ2-6; a possible D gene is TRBD1 (6 bases). The CDR3 is 16 residues long. The V gene's germline CDR1 is SQVTM and CDR2 ANQGSEA. This CDR3 is CSVDSTGHSGANALTF. DNA for the CDR3: TGCAGCGTTGATTCGACAGGCCACTCTGGGGCCAACGCCCTGACTTTC.

This chain connects TRBV15 to TRBJ2-7; D is perhaps TRBD1 or TRBD2 (5 bases each). The germline V gene encodes CDR1 LNHNV and CDR2 YYDKDF (reference sequence). CDR3 length: 14 amino acids. V lost 4 bases to trimming and J lost 2 bases, with 12 bases between them. The chain's CDR3 is CATSTGAQTYEQYF. Here the CDR3 DNA reads TGTGCCACCAGCACCGGGGCACAAACCTACGAGCAGTACTTC. Combining the CDR3 with reference TRBV15 and TRBJ2-7 gives the whole variable domain DAMVIQNPRYQVTQFGKPVTLSCSQTLNHNVMYWYQQKSSQAPKLLFHYYDKDFNNEADTPDNFQSRRPNTSFCFLDIRSPGLGDTAMYLCATSTGAQTYEQYFGPGTRLTVT.